The clone carrying this T cell receptor beta chain appeared a single time. The V gene end was trimmed by 4 bases and the J gene end by 4 bases; junction bases not matched to a gene: 8. CDR3 length: 15 residues. Germline values: CDR1 SGHTA, CDR2 FQGNSA. This sample was included in a study of blood T cell repertoires in COVID-19. Overall study context: COVID-19 samples, acute and convalescent, were from the United States, Italy and Spain. T cells, B-cell-depleted T cells, or PBMCs supplied cDNA or gDNA.

Original data processing: Estimated nucleated cell counts came from reference gene primer amplification. The repertoire was sequenced with immunoSEQ multiplex PCR; TCRdb's copy has only in-frame clones and lacks some. That table is the source of V, J and clone size, and D and trimming were worked out from the DNA. The table records around 250,000 clones, about 86% of them present only once. This TCR was sampled from a man aged 55 to 69 with acute or convalescent COVID-19. The specimen sequenced was peripheral blood. The chain joins TRBV7-2 to TRBJ1-2; 8 nucleotides agree with TRBD1. CDR3 sequence reads: CASSSPQGALYGYTF. The CDR3 DNA reads as TGTGCCAGCAGCTCTCCGCAGGGGGCACTCTATGGCTACACCTTC.